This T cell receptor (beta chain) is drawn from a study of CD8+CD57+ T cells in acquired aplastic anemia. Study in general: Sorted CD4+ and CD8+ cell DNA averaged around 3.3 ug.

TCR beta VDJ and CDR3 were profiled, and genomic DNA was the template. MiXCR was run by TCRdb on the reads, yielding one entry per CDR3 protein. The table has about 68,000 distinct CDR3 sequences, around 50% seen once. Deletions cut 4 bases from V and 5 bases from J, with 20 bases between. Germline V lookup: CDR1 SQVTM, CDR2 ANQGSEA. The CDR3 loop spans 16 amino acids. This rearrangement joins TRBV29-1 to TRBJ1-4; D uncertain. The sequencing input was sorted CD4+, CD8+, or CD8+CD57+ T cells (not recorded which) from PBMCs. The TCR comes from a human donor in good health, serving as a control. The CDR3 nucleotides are TGCAGCGTTGCCCGCCATGTTTACTCCTACAATGAAAAACTGTTTTTT. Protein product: CSVARHVYSYNEKLFF.